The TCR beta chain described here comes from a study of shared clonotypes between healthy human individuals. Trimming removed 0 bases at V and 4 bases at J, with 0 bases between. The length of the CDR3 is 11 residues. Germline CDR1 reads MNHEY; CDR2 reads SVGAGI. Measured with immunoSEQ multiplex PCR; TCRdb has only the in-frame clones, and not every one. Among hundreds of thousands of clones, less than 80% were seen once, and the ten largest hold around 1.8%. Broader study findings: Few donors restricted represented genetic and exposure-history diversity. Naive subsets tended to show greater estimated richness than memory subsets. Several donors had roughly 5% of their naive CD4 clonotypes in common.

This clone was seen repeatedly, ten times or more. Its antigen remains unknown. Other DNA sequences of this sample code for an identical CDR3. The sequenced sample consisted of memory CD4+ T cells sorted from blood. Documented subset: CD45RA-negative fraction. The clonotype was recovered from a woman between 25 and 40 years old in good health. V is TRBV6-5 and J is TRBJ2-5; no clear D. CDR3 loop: CASSYSETQYF. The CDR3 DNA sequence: TGTGCCAGCAGTTACTCAGAGACCCAGTACTTC.